This T cell receptor beta chain comes out of a study of T cell responses to AZD1222 COVID-19 vaccine. For this clone: Antigen unknown.

Clones were sequenced by immunoSEQ multiplex PCR, and TCRdb holds only the in-frame ones, with some missing. Among 50,000 to 60,000 clones listed, around 90% were seen once. Study outcomes and limitations: Variant regions that are unmutated are reportedly the target of nearly half of spike-specific TCRs. Mapped onto spike, vaccine-associated CD4 TCRs spanned it and were dominant at 160-218 and 743-854.

The V and J ends lost 2 bases and 7 bases, in that order; junction bases with no gene match: 1. CDR3 size: 13 residues. The source of this sequence is an adult in good health. The V and J genes are TRBV12-3 or TRBV12-4 and TRBJ1-1, with TRBD1 identical over 10 bases. Specimen: peripheral blood, collected on day 0 of AZD1222 vaccination. The CDR3 is CASSLWTGGEAFF. The CDR3, as DNA: TGTGCCAGCAGTTTATGGACAGGGGGTGAAGCTTTCTTT.